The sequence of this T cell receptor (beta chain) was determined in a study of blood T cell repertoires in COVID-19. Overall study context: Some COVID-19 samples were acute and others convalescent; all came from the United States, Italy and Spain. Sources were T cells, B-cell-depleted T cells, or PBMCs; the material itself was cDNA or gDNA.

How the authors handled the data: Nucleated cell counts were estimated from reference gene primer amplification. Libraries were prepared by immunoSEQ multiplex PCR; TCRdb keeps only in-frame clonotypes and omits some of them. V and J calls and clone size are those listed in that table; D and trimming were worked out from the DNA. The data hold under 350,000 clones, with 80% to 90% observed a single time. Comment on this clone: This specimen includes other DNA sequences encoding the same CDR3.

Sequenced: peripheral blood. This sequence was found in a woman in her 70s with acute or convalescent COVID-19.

The CDR3 region is CASSLAEGTEAFF. CDR3 nucleotide sequence: TGCGCCAGCAGCTTGGCCGAGGGCACTGAAGCTTTCTTT. The V gene is TRBV5-1, the J gene TRBJ1-1; D not certain. The CDR3 length is 13 residues. The germline V gene has CDR1 SGHRS and CDR2 YFSETQ. V lost 0 bases, J lost 4 bases, and 7 bases lay in between.